The clone carrying this T cell receptor beta chain showed up just a few times. The CDR3 has 15 amino acids. Germline CDR1 reads MNHNS; CDR2 reads SASEGT. Trimming at V came to 0 bases and at J to 2 bases, leaving 4 bases not matched to a gene. Per the study methods: The authors estimated nucleated cell counts from reference gene primer amplification. TCRdb keeps only in-frame clones here, not all; method: immunoSEQ multiplex PCR. V, J and clone size were drawn from that table, and D and trimming were deduced from the DNA. The sample carries some 200,000 clones, roughly 87% recorded once. The data are from a study of blood T cell repertoires in COVID-19. Across the whole study: Acute and convalescent COVID-19 specimens originated in the United States, Italy and Spain. PBMCs, B-cell-depleted T cells, or T cells were the source of the cDNA or gDNA that made up the material.

The rearrangement joins TRBV6-1 to TRBJ2-7, with 7 positions matching TRBD1. The specimen was peripheral blood. This TCR was recovered from a woman between 35 and 50 years old with acute or convalescent COVID-19. CDR3 DNA: TGTGCCAGCAGTGAAGCGGGTGGGACAGCCTACGAGCAGTACTTC. Amino acid sequence: CASSEAGGTAYEQYF.